One sample yielded the 2 T cell receptor beta chains listed below, sequenced in a study of blood T cell repertoires in COVID-19. Some clones are missing from TCRdb's copy, which holds only in-frame ones; the method was immunoSEQ multiplex PCR. The data hold some 120,000 clones, with approximately 85% observed a single time. Sequencing input: peripheral blood. All receptors come from a man between 65 and 85 years old with acute or convalescent COVID-19.

The rearrangement uses TRBV12-3 or TRBV12-4 and TRBJ1-3; 7 bases line up with TRBD1. V shed 5 bases, J shed 8 bases, and the junction held 6 bases outside the gene matches. This CDR3 has 13 residues. Written as DNA, the CDR3 is TGTGCCAGCAGTGCCCGACAGGGAGACACCATATATTTT. Its translation is CASSARQGDTIYF.

V gene TRBV29-1 combines with J gene TRBJ1-2; D is possibly TRBD1 (6 bases). The CDR3 length is 11 residues. V was pared by 4 bases and J by 8 bases, with 11 bases between. Germline V gives CDR1 SQVTM, CDR2 ANQGSEA. CDR3 sequence (DNA): TGCAGCGTTGCCTGGACAGTCGGCTACACCTTC. This gives the protein CSVAWTVGYTF.